This TCR beta chain was sequenced during a study of human T cells and chemical hapten exposure. In the study overall: From small differences in pooled library volume came most of the variation in per-sample TCR yields.

TCRdb re-analysed the RACE reads in MiXCR, keeping a single row per CDR3 protein. The data show around 71,000 distinct CDR3 sequences, around 10% seen once. With regard to this clonotype: A much larger clone is a single base away; this may be a read error.

The J segment lost 0 bases and the V segment lost 4 bases, leaving 11 bases of the junction unmatched. This CDR3 comprises 17 residues. Germline values: CDR1 LGHNA, CDR2 YNFKEQ. Time point reported: patch test 1, 2 weeks after DPC sensitization. Treatment denoted: therapeutic diphenylcyclopropenone sensitization with weekly scalp DPC. Donors, patients with alopecia ranging from 18 to 70 years old and judged suitable for DPC, provided samples. Total RNA extraction was carried out from unfractionated whole blood. Material: whole blood, obtained in connection with sensitization to the hapten diphenylcyclopropenone (DPC). This receptor was obtained from a middle-aged woman with alopecia areata. Some clones in this sample may be carry-over from other donors' samples. This sequence joins TRBV4-2 and TRBJ1-2; TRBD1 aligns across 7 bases. This CDR3 is CASSRYTGERANYGYTF. CDR3 coding DNA: TGTGCCAGCAGCCGATACACAGGGGAACGGGCTAACTATGGCTACACCTTC.